Shown below are 25 T cell receptor beta chains from a single sample sequenced in a study of blood T cell repertoires in COVID-19. Libraries were prepared by immunoSEQ multiplex PCR; TCRdb keeps only in-frame clonotypes and omits some of them. The sample has approximately 350,000 clones, approximately 84% seen once; the top ten hold about 3%. The sample comprised PBMCs or T cells enriched from blood (not recorded which). The receptor set was obtained from a woman in her 30s who had recovered from COVID-19.

V is TRBV6-5 and J is TRBJ2-1; TRBD1 might be the D (5 bases). Trimming took 6 bases from V and 4 from J, leaving 13 bases between them. The CDR3 length is 14 residues. Germline values: CDR1 MNHEY, CDR2 SVGAGI. CDR3 protein: CASSRAPGYNEQFF. CDR3 sequence (DNA): TGTGCCAGCAGCCGCGCCCCAGGGTACAATGAGCAGTTCTTC.

J is TRBJ2-1 and V is TRBV19; 7 bases agree with TRBD1. This CDR3 has 15 residues. Trimming at V came to 2 bases and at J to 2 bases, leaving 3 bases not matched to a gene. Germline loops: CDR1 LNHDA, CDR2 SQIVND (reference sequence). This CDR3 is CASSIPQGAYNEQFF. The CDR3 nucleotides are TGTGCCAGTAGTATACCGCAGGGGGCCTACAATGAGCAGTTCTTC.

This clone was counted between two and nine times. The chain joins TRBV9 to TRBJ2-1; 9 bases line up with TRBD1. Losses at the gene ends were 0 bases for V and 10 bases for J; bases not matched to a gene: 20. The CDR3 spans 19 residues. The germline V gene encodes CDR1 SGDLS and CDR2 YYNGEE. The CDR3 spells CASSVVPIEGTGSVWEQFF. DNA for the CDR3: TGTGCCAGCAGCGTAGTCCCCATCGAAGGGACAGGGAGCGTGTGGGAGCAGTTCTTC. The whole variable domain, filled in from reference TRBV9 and TRBJ2-1, reads DSGVTQTPKHLITATGQRVTLRCSPRSGDLSVYWYQQSLDQGLQFLIQYYNGEERAKGNILERFSAQQFPDLHSELNLSSLELGDSALYFCASSVVPIEGTGSVWEQFFGPGTRLTVL.

The chain carries TRBV18 and TRBJ2-7, with D maybe TRBD1 (6 bases). There are 13 residues in the CDR3. From germline, CDR1 is KGHSH and CDR2 LQKENI. The ends were cut back, 6 bases at V and 3 bases at J, with 12 bases in the middle. CDR3 region: CASSQLDSYEQYF. CDR3 nucleotide sequence: TGTGCCAGCTCTCAATTGGACAGCTACGAGCAGTACTTC.

The V and J genes are TRBV12-3 or TRBV12-4 and TRBJ1-4; maybe TRBD1 (6 bases). Trimming took off 6 bases at V and 8 bases at J, with 13 bases between the two ends. The CDR3 sequence is 13 residues long. CDR3 residues: CASREGGREKLFF. CDR3 nucleotide sequence: TGTGCCAGCAGGGAAGGGGGACGGGAAAAACTGTTTTTT.

The chain employs TRBV3-1 (or the pseudogene TRBV3-2) and TRBJ2-3; the match to TRBD2 covers 13 bases. In germline, CDR1 is LGHDT, CDR2 YNNKEL (reference sequence). The CDR3 is 18 amino acids. V was pared by 0 bases and J by 6 bases, with 9 bases of the junction left unmatched. The CDR3 DNA reads as TGTGCCAGCAGCCAAGAATCGAGACTAGCGGGAGGAGGTGATACGCAGTATTTT. Translation gives CASSQESRLAGGGDTQYF.

The V gene is TRBV5-4, the J gene TRBJ1-2, with TRBD1 matching over 7 bases. Germline assignment: CDR1 SGHNT and CDR2 YYREEE (reference sequence). The CDR3 extends over 17 amino acids. V lost 4 bases, J lost 0 bases, and 12 bases stayed unmatched. In DNA, the CDR3 is TGTGCCAGCAGCCAGACAGGGTCCCATGCGGCTAACTATGGCTACACCTTC. Amino acid sequence: CASSQTGSHAANYGYTF. Together with reference TRBV5-4 and TRBJ1-2, the CDR3 gives the full variable domain: ETGVTQSPTHLIKTRGQQVTLRCSSQSGHNTVSWYQQALGQGPQFIFQYYREEENGRGNFPPRFSGLQFPNYSSELNVNALELDDSALYLCASSQTGSHAANYGYTFGSGTRLTVV.

V gene TRBV18 combines with J gene TRBJ1-1; weak D call: TRBD1 (5 bases). Germline V gene data show CDR1 as KGHSH and CDR2 as LQKENI. The V and J ends lost 1 base and 5 bases respectively, with 26 bases between them. This CDR3 region has 19 residues. The CDR3 spells CASSPRRSTAGGVGTEAFF. CDR3 in DNA: TGTGCCAGCTCACCACGTCGGTCGACAGCGGGGGGGGTAGGGACTGAAGCTTTCTTT.

The CDR3 nucleotides read TGTGCCAGCAGCTTAGCGCCTGGGGGCAGCTACAATGAGCAGTTCTTC. Its protein is CASSLAPGGSYNEQFF. The chain recombines TRBV7-9 with TRBJ2-1; D possibly corresponds to TRBD1 (6 bases). Germline V gene lookup returns CDR1 SEHNR and CDR2 FQNEAQ (reference sequence). Trimming removed 0 bases from V and 3 bases from J, with 12 bases in between. This CDR3 has 16 amino acids.

The chain recombines TRBV5-1 with TRBJ1-4; no clear D. Trimming shortened V by 2 bases and J by 4 bases, and 9 bases separated the two germline ends. This CDR3 is built from 14 residues. Germline lookup yields CDR1 SGHRS and CDR2 YFSETQ. The CDR3 bases are TGCGCCAGCAGCTTAACGCGTCTTAATGAAAAACTGTTTTTT. Amino acid sequence: CASSLTRLNEKLFF.

The V gene is TRBV30, the J gene TRBJ1-2; D is ambiguous. Germline V lookup: CDR1 GTSNPN, CDR2 SVGIG (reference sequence). CDR3 size: 15 residues. Trimming removed 0 bases at V and 4 bases at J, with 15 bases between. CDR3 coding DNA: TGTGCCTGGAGTGTAGTGAGAGGAGTTGGCTATGGCTACACCTTC. Its translation is CAWSVVRGVGYGYTF.

This chain joins TRBV7-9 and TRBJ2-2; TRBD2 aligns across 8 bases. Germline assignment: CDR1 SEHNR and CDR2 FQNEAQ (reference sequence). The CDR3 runs 14 residues. The J segment lost 6 bases and the V segment lost 0 bases, leaving 0 bases of the junction unmatched. CDR3 region: CASSLALAAGELFF. The CDR3 bases are TGTGCCAGCAGCTTAGCACTAGCGGCCGGGGAGCTGTTTTTT.

The chain is built from TRBV13 and TRBJ1-3, with D hard to call. Per the germline V gene, CDR1 is PRHDT and CDR2 is FYEKMQ (reference sequence). Trimming shortened V by 2 bases and J by 4 bases, and 15 bases separated the two germline ends. The length of the CDR3 is 16 residues. For the CDR3, the DNA is TGTGCCAGCAGCTTATTGACCGGAGTCTCCGGAAACACCATATATTTT. Amino acids: CASSLLTGVSGNTIYF. Filled out from reference TRBV13 and TRBJ1-3, the complete variable domain reads AAGVIQSPRHLIKEKRETATLKCYPIPRHDTVYWYQQGPGQDPQFLISFYEKMQSDKGSIPDRFSAQQFSDYHSELNMSSLELGDSALYFCASSLLTGVSGNTIYFGEGSWLTVV.

V gene TRBV28 combines with J gene TRBJ1-5, with D hard to call. V was shortened by 4 bases and J by 0 bases, with 10 bases between the two germline ends. The CDR3 covers 15 residues. Germline CDR1 reads MDHEN; CDR2 reads SYDVKM. The CDR3 spells CASSSSIYSNQPQHF. The CDR3 DNA reads TGTGCCAGCAGTTCAAGCATTTATAGCAATCAGCCCCAGCATTTT.

The genes are TRBV28 and TRBJ2-5; 9 bases agree with TRBD2. V was pared by 7 bases and J by 4 bases, with 10 bases of the junction left unmatched. The CDR3 totals 15 residues. Germline CDR1 and CDR2: MDHEN and SYDVKM. For the CDR3, the DNA is TGTGCCAGCACCGGAGCGGGAGGCTCCCGAGAGACCCAGTACTTC. Protein product: CASTGAGGSRETQYF.

The chain uses TRBV7-9 and TRBJ2-1, with D possibly TRBD2 on 6 matching bases. The germline V and J ends were trimmed by 2 bases and 10 bases, with 24 bases remaining between them. Germline V gene data show CDR1 as SEHNR and CDR2 as FQNEAQ (reference sequence). The CDR3 totals 17 residues. CDR3 coding DNA: TGTGCCAGCAGCTTAAGCTTGGCTAGCGTCTTCGTCCCCGAGCAGTTCTTC. As protein: CASSLSLASVFVPEQFF.

The CDR3 DNA sequence: TGTGCCAGCAGCCTTGCCGTTGCTAGCGGGACTTACAATGAGCAGTTCTTC. It is translated as CASSLAVASGTYNEQFF. The chain combines TRBV5-5 with TRBJ2-1; 9 bases are shared with TRBD2. The germline CDR1 and CDR2 sequences are SGHKS and YYEKEE (reference sequence). The CDR3 runs 17 residues. With 4 bases clipped from V and 4 bases from J, the junction kept 12 bases outside the gene matches. Full variable domain (outside the CDR3, taken from reference TRBV5-5 and TRBJ2-1): DAGVTQSPTHLIKTRGQQVTLRCSPISGHKSVSWYQQVLGQGPQFIFQYYEKEERGRGNFPDRFSARQFPNYSSELNVNALLLGDSALYLCASSLAVASGTYNEQFFGPGTRLTVL.

This chain links TRBV13 with TRBJ1-1; D possibly corresponds to TRBD1 (6 bases). The V end lost 1 base, the J end lost 2 bases, and 11 bases lay between the germline ends. Germline CDR1 and CDR2: PRHDT and FYEKMQ (reference sequence). CDR3 length: 15 residues. The CDR3 loop is CASSLARGGNTEAFF. The CDR3, as DNA: TGTGCCAGCAGCTTAGCGCGAGGGGGAAACACTGAAGCTTTCTTT.

The chain combines TRBV15 with TRBJ2-5, with D possibly TRBD1 on 5 matching bases. Trimming cost V 0 bases and J 2 bases, with 10 bases left between them. The CDR3 contains 15 residues. In germline, CDR1 is LNHNV, CDR2 YYDKDF (reference sequence). CDR3 nucleotides: TGTGCCACCAGCAGAGATAGAGGACAACAAGAGACCCAGTACTTC. It is translated as CATSRDRGQQETQYF.

This chain uses TRBV7-6 with TRBJ1-2, with 9 bases matching TRBD1. There are 16 residues in the CDR3. V lost 5 bases to trimming and J lost 4 bases; unmatched junction nucleotides: 11. Per germline, CDR1 SGHVS and CDR2 FNYEAQ. Here the CDR3 DNA reads TGTGCCAGCAGCCCAAACCCGACAGGGGGTGTCTATGGCTACACCTTC. Protein sequence: CASSPNPTGGVYGYTF.

The rearrangement uses TRBV6-6 and TRBJ2-7, with 10 bases that match TRBD2. This CDR3 is built from 16 residues. Unmatched junction bases numbered 7, after V lost 3 bases and J lost 2 bases. Germline CDR1 and CDR2: MNHNY and SVGAGI (reference sequence). The CDR3 region is CASSYRSGGSTYEQYF. The CDR3 DNA sequence: TGTGCCAGCAGTTATCGTAGCGGGGGGTCCACCTACGAGCAGTACTTC.

This clone occurred a few times. The chain has TRBV10-3 and TRBJ2-1; TRBD2 might be the D (6 bases). The CDR3 length is 15 residues. Germline CDR1 reads ENHRY; CDR2 reads SYGVKD. V lost 3 bases and J lost 3, with 12 bases in between. CDR3 coding DNA: TGTGCCATCAGTGACCCGGGCGGGAACTACAATGAGCAGTTCTTC. The encoded protein is CAISDPGGNYNEQFF.

J is TRBJ1-2 and V is TRBV7-2, with a tentative D call TRBD1 (5 bases). CDR1 is SGHTA and CDR2 is FQGNSA in the germline V gene. The V and J ends lost 5 bases and 4 bases respectively, with 17 bases between them. This CDR3 region has 15 residues. CDR3 in amino acids: CASSPTGGGLYGYTF. The CDR3 DNA sequence: TGTGCCAGCAGCCCGACCGGGGGGGGTCTCTATGGCTACACCTTC.

This chain connects TRBV28 to TRBJ1-5, with a possible D match to TRBD1 (5 bases). The CDR3 runs to 15 residues. Germline CDR1 and CDR2: MDHEN and SYDVKM. V was cut by 2 bases and J by 6 bases, with 14 bases left in between. The CDR3 sequence: CASSLGQGGVQPQHF. DNA for the CDR3: TGTGCCAGCAGTTTAGGGCAGGGCGGAGTTCAGCCCCAGCATTTT.

This clone has just one count. This same CDR3 is encoded by further DNA sequences in the sample. This chain uses TRBV24-1 with TRBJ1-2, with 8 nucleotides matching TRBD1. This CDR3 comprises 14 residues. J gave up 7 bases and V 3 bases, and 6 bases lay outside the gene matches. Germline V gene sequence: CDR1 KGHDR, CDR2 SFDVKD. The CDR3 region is CATSDPDRAGGYTF. CDR3 DNA: TGTGCCACCAGTGATCCGGACAGGGCCGGTGGCTACACCTTC.